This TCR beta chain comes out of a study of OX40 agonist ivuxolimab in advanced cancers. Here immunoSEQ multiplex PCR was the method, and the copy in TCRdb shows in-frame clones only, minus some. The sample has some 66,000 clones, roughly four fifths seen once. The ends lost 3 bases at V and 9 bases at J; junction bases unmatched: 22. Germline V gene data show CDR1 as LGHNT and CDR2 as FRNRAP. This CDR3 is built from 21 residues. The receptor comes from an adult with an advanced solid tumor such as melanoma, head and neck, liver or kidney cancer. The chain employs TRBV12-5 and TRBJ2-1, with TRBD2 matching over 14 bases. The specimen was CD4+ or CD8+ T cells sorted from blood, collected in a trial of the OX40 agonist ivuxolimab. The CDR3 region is CASGFRSQPTSGRAEGFEQFF. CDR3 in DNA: TGTGCTAGTGGTTTTCGTAGTCAACCGACTAGCGGGAGGGCCGAGGGGTTTGAGCAGTTCTTC.